This T cell receptor beta chain is drawn from a study of T cell repertoires and HLA-DP antigens. Study results and caveats: Against both alloantigens, CD137+ clonality was similar, 0.35 to 0.45.

Germline lookup yields CDR1 SGHDT and CDR2 YYEEEE. Losses at the gene ends were 8 bases for V and 7 bases for J; bases not matched to a gene: 6. The length of the CDR3 is 12 residues. This clone was picked up a small number of times. Its antigen is not known. The protocol was immunoSEQ multiplex PCR, while the TCRdb copy is restricted to in-frame clones and leaves out a portion. Among approximately 100,000 clones listed, around 86% were seen once. The sample taken for sequencing was CD4+ T cells from PBMCs. This chain joins TRBV5-6 and TRBJ2-1, with 7 bases that match TRBD2. The receptor was derived from a man aged 45-65 years in good health and CMV-seronegative. The CDR3 DNA sequence: TGTGCCAGTAGACTAGCTGCAAATGAGCAGTTCTTC. Encoded protein: CASRLAANEQFF. Looking up the rest from reference TRBV5-6 and TRBJ2-1 gives the full variable domain: DAGVTQSPTHLIKTRGQQVTLRCSPKSGHDTVSWYQQALGQGPQFIFQYYEEEERQRGNFPDRFSGHQFPNYSSELNVNALLLGDSALYLCASRLAANEQFFGPGTRLTVL.